This TCR beta chain was found in a study of T cell repertoires in aging, cancer and after chemotherapy. As for the study in general: Donor ages fell into six groups from 30 or younger up to 70 or older. Patients with glioblastoma brain tumors were sampled before and after temozolomide-based therapy. The whole study produced a dataset of approximately 10 million TCR reads.

TRB rearrangements spanning V, D and J were amplified using mixed TRB-A/B primers. TCRdb re-analysed the multiplex PCR reads in MiXCR, keeping a single row per CDR3 protein. This repertoire shows about 2,900 distinct CDR3 sequences, 20% to 25% found once; its top ten account for 8.7%. Peripheral blood genomic DNA, not sorted cells or RNA, was the template. Input material: blood. The TCR was taken from a human donor with a solid tumor.

DNA for the CDR3: TGTGCCAGCAGCTTGGAAGTTAGGGGAAGGCACGAGCAGTACTTC. It translates to CASSLEVRGRHEQYF. The chain recombines TRBV7-9 with TRBJ2-7, with D perhaps TRBD1 (5 bases). The V gene's germline CDR1 is SEHNR and CDR2 FQNEAQ (reference sequence). Trimming removed 3 bases from V and 5 bases from J, with 17 bases in between. The CDR3 sequence is 15 residues long.